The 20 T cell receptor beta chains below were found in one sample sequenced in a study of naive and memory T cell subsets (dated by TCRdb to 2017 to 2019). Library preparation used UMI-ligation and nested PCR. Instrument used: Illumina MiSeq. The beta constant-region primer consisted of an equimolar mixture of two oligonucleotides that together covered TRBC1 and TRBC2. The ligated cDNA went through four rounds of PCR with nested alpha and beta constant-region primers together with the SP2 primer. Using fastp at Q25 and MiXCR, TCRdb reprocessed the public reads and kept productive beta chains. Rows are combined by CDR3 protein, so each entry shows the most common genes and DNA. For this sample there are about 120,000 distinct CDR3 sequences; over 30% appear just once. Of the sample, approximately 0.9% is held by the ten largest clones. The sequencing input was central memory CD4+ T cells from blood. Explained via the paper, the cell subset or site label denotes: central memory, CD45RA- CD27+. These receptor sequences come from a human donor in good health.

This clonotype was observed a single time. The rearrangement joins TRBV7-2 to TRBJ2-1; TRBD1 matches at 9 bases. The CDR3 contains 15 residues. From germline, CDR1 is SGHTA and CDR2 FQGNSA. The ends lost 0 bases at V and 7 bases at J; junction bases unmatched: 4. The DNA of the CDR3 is TGTGCCAGCAGCTTAGCGGGGACAGGGTGGAATGAGCAGTTCTTC. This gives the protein CASSLAGTGWNEQFF. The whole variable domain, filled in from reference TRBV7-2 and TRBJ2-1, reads GAGVSQSPSNKVTEKGKDVELRCDPISGHTALYWYRQSLGQGLEFLIYFQGNSAPDKSGLPSDRFSAERTGGSVSTLTIQRTQQEDSAVYLCASSLAGTGWNEQFFGPGTRLTVL.

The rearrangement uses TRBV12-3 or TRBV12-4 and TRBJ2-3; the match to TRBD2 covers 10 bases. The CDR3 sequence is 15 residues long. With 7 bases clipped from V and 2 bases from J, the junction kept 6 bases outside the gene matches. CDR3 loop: CASKASGSFTDTQYF. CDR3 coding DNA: TGTGCCAGCAAGGCTAGCGGGAGCTTCACAGATACGCAGTATTTT.

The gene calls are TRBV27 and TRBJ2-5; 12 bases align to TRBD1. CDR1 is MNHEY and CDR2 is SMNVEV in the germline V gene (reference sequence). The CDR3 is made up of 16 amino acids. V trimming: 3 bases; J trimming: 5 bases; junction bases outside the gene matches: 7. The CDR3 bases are TGTGCCAGCAGTTTTAACCGGGACAGGGGGCGCGAGACCCAGTACTTC. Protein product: CASSFNRDRGRETQYF.

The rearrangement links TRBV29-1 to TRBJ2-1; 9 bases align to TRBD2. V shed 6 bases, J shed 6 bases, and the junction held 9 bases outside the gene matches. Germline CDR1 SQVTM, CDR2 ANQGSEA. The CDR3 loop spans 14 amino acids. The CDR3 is CSVLAGVSGNEQFF. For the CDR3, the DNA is TGCAGCGTGTTAGCGGGAGTAAGTGGCAATGAGCAGTTCTTC.

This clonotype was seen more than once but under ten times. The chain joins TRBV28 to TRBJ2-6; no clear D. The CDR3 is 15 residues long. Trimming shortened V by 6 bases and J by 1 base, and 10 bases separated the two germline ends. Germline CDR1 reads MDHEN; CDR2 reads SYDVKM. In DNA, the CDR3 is TGTGCCAGCAGCCCTATCTGGTCTGGGGCCAACGTCCTGACTTTC. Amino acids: CASSPIWSGANVLTF.

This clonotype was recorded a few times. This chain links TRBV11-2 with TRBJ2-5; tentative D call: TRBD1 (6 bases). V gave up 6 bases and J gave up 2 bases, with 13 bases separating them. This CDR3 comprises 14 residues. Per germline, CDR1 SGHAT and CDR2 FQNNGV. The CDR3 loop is CASRGPGVQETQYF. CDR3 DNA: TGTGCCAGCAGGGGACCAGGGGTTCAAGAGACCCAGTACTTC.

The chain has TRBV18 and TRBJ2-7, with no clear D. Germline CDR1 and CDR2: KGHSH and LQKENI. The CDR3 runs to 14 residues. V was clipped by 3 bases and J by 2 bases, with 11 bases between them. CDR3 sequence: CASSPPGFPYEQYF. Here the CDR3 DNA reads TGTGCCAGCTCACCCCCCGGGTTCCCCTACGAGCAGTACTTC.

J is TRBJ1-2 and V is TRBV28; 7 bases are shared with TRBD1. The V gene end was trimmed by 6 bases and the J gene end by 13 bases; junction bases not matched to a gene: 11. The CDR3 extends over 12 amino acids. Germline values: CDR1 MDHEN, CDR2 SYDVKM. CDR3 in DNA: TGTGCCAGCAGCCCCGGGACAGCTGGTCCCACCTTC. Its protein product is CASSPGTAGPTF.

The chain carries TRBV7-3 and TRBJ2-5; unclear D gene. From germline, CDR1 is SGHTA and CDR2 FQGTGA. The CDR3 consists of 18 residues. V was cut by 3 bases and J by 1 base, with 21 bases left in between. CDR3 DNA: TGTGCCAGCAGCTTCCCAAAAATCGACGGTAACCTCCAAGAGACCCAGTACTTC. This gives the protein CASSFPKIDGNLQETQYF.

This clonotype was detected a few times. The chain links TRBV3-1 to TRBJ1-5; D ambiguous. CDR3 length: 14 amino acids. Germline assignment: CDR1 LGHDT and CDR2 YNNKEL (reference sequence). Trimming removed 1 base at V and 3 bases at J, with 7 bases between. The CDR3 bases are TGTGCCAGCAGCCAAGGCAGGTCCAATCAGCCCCAGCATTTT. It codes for CASSQGRSNQPQHF.

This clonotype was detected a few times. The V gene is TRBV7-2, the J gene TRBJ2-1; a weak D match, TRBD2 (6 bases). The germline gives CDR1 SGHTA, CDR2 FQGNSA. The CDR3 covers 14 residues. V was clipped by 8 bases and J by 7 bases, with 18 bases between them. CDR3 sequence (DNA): TGTGCCAGCGGCTACCCTCTAGCGCGTAATGAGCAGTTCTTC. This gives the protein CASGYPLARNEQFF.

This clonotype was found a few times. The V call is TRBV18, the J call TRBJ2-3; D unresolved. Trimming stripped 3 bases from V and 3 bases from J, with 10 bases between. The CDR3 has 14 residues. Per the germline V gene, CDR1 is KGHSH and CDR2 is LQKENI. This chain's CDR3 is CASSPTTETDTQYF. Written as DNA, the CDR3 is TGTGCCAGCTCACCGACGACGGAGACAGATACGCAGTATTTT.

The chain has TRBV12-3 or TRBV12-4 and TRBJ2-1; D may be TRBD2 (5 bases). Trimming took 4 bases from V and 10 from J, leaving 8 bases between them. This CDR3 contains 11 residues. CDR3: CASSSTREQFF. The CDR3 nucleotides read TGTGCCAGCAGTTCCACTAGGGAGCAGTTCTTC.

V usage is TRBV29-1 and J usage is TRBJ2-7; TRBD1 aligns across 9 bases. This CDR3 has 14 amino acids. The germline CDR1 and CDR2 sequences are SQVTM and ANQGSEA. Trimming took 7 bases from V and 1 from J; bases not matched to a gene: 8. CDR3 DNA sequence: TGCAGCGCTCTGGACAGGGGAGGATCCTACGAGCAGTACTTC. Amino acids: CSALDRGGSYEQYF.

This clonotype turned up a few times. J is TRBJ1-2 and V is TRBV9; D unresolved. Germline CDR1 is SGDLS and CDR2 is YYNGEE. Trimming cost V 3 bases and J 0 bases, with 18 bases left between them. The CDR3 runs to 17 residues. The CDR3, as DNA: TGTGCCAGCAGCGCGAACTATCCGGACCGATCTAACTATGGCTACACCTTC. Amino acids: CASSANYPDRSNYGYTF.

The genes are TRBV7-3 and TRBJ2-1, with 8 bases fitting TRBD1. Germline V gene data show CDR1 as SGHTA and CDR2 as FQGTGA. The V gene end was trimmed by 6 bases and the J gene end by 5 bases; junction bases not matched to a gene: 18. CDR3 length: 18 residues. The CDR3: CASSRYPSGQGGNNEQFF. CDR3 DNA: TGTGCCAGCAGTCGTTACCCAAGCGGACAGGGAGGCAACAATGAGCAGTTCTTC. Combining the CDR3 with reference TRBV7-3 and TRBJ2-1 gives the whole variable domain GAGVSQTPSNKVTEKGKYVELRCDPISGHTALYWYRQSLGQGPEFLIYFQGTGAADDSGLPNDRFFAVRPEGSVSTLKIQRTERGDSAVYLCASSRYPSGQGGNNEQFFGPGTRLTVL.

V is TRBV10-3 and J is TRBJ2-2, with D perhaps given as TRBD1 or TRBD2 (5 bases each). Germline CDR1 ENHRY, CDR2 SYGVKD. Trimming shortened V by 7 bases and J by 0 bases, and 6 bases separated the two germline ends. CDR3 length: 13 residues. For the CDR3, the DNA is TGTGCCATCACGGGGCCGAACACCGGGGAGCTGTTTTTT. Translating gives CAITGPNTGELFF.

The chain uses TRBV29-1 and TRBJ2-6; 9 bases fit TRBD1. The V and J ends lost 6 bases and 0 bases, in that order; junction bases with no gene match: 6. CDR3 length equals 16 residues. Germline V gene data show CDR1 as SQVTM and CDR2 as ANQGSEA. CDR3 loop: CSVRGTGNSGANVLTF. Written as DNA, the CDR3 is TGCAGCGTCCGCGGGACAGGGAACTCTGGGGCCAACGTCCTGACTTTC.

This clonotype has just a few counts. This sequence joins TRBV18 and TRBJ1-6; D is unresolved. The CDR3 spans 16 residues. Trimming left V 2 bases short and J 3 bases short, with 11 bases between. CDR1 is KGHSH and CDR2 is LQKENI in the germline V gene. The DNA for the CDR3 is TGTGCCAGCTCACCAGTGGAGACGGACTATAATTCACCCCTCCACTTT. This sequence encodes CASSPVETDYNSPLHF.

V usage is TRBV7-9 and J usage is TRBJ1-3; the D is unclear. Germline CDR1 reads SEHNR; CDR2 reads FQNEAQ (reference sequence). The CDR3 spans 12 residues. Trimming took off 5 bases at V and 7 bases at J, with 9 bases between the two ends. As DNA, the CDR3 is TGTGCCAGCAGCGAGATCGGCAACACCATATATTTT. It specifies CASSEIGNTIYF.